This passage covers 25 T cell receptor beta chains from one sample sequenced in a study of beta chain features in type 1 diabetes. Sequenced material consisted of expressed TCRB transcripts (all of the isolated RNA was reverse transcribed). Here immunoSEQ multiplex PCR was the method, and the copy in TCRdb shows in-frame clones only, minus some. The data hold about 620,000 clones, with roughly a sixth observed a single time. The sample consisted of naive CD4+ T cells from blood. Receptors were obtained from a man between 18 and 29 years old in good health.

This clone has just a few counts. V and J are TRBV29-1 and TRBJ2-2; 12 positions match TRBD2. Germline CDR1 and CDR2: SQVTM and ANQGSEA. After removal of 4 bases from V and 6 bases from J, the junction contained 12 bases not matched to a gene. This CDR3 region has 17 residues. The CDR3 is CSVGGGASGRAPGELFF. CDR3 nucleotide sequence: TGCAGCGTTGGGGGAGGCGCTAGCGGGAGGGCCCCCGGGGAGCTGTTTTTT.

This clone was counted between two and nine times. The V gene is TRBV4-2, the J gene TRBJ2-3, with no clear D. The CDR3 is 14 amino acids. Germline V gives CDR1 LGHNA, CDR2 YNFKEQ. Trimming took off 2 bases at V and 1 base at J, with 7 bases between the two ends. CDR3 region: CASSQTPGTDTQYF. For the CDR3, the DNA is TGTGCCAGCAGCCAAACCCCGGGCACAGATACGCAGTATTTT.

This clone was detected a few times. The chain combines TRBV13 with TRBJ2-1; TRBD2 matches 8 bases. V trimming: 3 bases; J trimming: 9 bases; junction bases outside the gene matches: 10. The CDR3 runs to 15 residues. Germline V gene sequence: CDR1 PRHDT, CDR2 FYEKMQ (reference sequence). CDR3 loop: CASSLHREGLSEQFF. The CDR3 nucleotides are TGTGCCAGCAGCTTGCACCGGGAGGGCCTTAGTGAGCAGTTCTTC. Filled out from reference TRBV13 and TRBJ2-1, the complete variable domain reads AAGVIQSPRHLIKEKRETATLKCYPIPRHDTVYWYQQGPGQDPQFLISFYEKMQSDKGSIPDRFSAQQFSDYHSELNMSSLELGDSALYFCASSLHREGLSEQFFGPGTRLTVL.

This clone was seen more than once but under ten times. The gene calls are TRBV7-2 and TRBJ2-3; D unresolved. Trimming shortened V by 2 bases and J by 6 bases, and 12 bases separated the two germline ends. CDR3 length equals 14 residues. CDR1 is SGHTA, CDR2 FQGNSA, per germline. The CDR3 region is CASSLHSSWDTQYF. Here the CDR3 DNA reads TGTGCCAGCAGCTTACACAGCTCTTGGGATACGCAGTATTTT.

This clone showed up just a few times. The chain has TRBV21-1 and TRBJ1-4; whether TRBD1, the table's D call, matches the DNA was not checked. TRBV21-1 is labeled a pseudogene. The CDR3 is 14 amino acids. DNA of the CDR3: TGTGCCACTACCGGGACAGGGGGCTCTGAAAAACTGTTTTTT. Protein sequence: CATTGTGGSEKLFF.

This clone was found a few times. The V and J genes are TRBV7-3 and TRBJ1-6, with D perhaps matching TRBD1 (5 bases). Between the trimmed V and J ends, which lost 1 base and 7 bases, there was a span of 11 bases. The CDR3 length is 15 residues. Germline values: CDR1 SGHTA, CDR2 FQGTGA. The CDR3 sequence is CASSLMGEGNSPLHF. As DNA, the CDR3 is TGTGCCAGCAGCTTAATGGGTGAGGGGAATTCACCCCTCCACTTT.

The chain recombines TRBV30 with TRBJ2-1; tentative D call: TRBD1 (6 bases). CDR3 length: 13 residues. Germline CDR1 reads GTSNPN; CDR2 reads SVGIG (reference sequence). Trimming cost V 4 bases and J 9 bases, with 16 bases left between them. CDR3 sequence: CAWITGPRSEQFF. The CDR3 DNA reads TGTGCCTGGATAACAGGGCCAAGGTCTGAGCAGTTCTTC.

In its sample, this clone was seen many times. The rearrangement links TRBV7-9 to TRBJ2-3, with D maybe TRBD2 (7 bases). The CDR3 consists of 14 residues. Germline V lookup: CDR1 SEHNR, CDR2 FQNEAQ (reference sequence). V was cut by 8 bases and J by 1 base, with 13 bases left in between. The DNA for the CDR3 is TGTGCCAGCGGACGGGGGGCAGGCACAGATACGCAGTATTTT. Translation: CASGRGAGTDTQYF.

The rearrangement uses TRBV27 and TRBJ2-7; 7 bases line up with TRBD1. This CDR3 has 15 residues. V shed 5 bases, J shed 0 bases, and the junction held 7 bases outside the gene matches. The germline gives CDR1 MNHEY, CDR2 SMNVEV (reference sequence). CDR3 amino acids: CASSLRQGSSYEQYF. DNA for the CDR3: TGTGCCAGCAGTCTCCGACAGGGAAGCTCCTACGAGCAGTACTTC.

The V gene is TRBV7-2, the J gene TRBJ1-5, with TRBD1 matching 7 bases. The CDR3 has 15 amino acids. The V and J ends lost 6 bases and 6 bases, in that order; junction bases with no gene match: 11. Germline V gene data show CDR1 as SGHTA and CDR2 as FQGNSA. In DNA, the CDR3 is TGTGCCAGCAGTCGACAGGGTTTGGGGGGTCAGCCCCAGCATTTT. Its protein product is CASSRQGLGGQPQHF.

This chain uses TRBV14 with TRBJ2-7; D ambiguous. The CDR3 is 12 amino acids. Trimming cost V 0 bases and J 4 bases, with 4 bases left between them. Germline V gene sequence: CDR1 SGHDN, CDR2 FVKESK. The CDR3 sequence is CASSQDRYEQYF. CDR3 DNA: TGTGCCAGCAGCCAAGATCGATACGAGCAGTACTTC.

This clone has only a few counts. The chain is built from TRBV2 and TRBJ2-4, with D perhaps assigned TRBD1 or TRBD2 (5 bases each). CDR1 is SNHLY and CDR2 is FYNNEI in the germline V gene. CDR3 length: 14 residues. V lost 7 bases, J lost 1 base, and 11 bases lay in between. CDR3 nucleotides: TGTGCCAGCAAGGGGACGTTTGCCAAAAACATTCAGTACTTC. Translating it yields CASKGTFAKNIQYF.

The V gene is TRBV7-2, the J gene TRBJ1-1; no reliable D call. The CDR3 covers 14 residues. Trimming pared 4 bases from V and 4 bases from J, leaving 13 bases between. Germline CDR1 SGHTA, CDR2 FQGNSA. CDR3 nucleotides: TGTGCCAGCAGCTCCTTGGCGGGCACCACTGAAGCTTTCTTT. This codes for CASSSLAGTTEAFF.

The chain links TRBV6-5 to TRBJ2-3; D may be TRBD1 (6 bases). V was shortened by 4 bases and J by 4 bases, with 18 bases between the two germline ends. The CDR3 has 16 residues. CDR1 MNHEY and CDR2 SVGAGI come from the germline V gene. The CDR3 nucleotides are TGTGCCAGCAGTTGGGACCCTACAGGGAACGCAGATACGCAGTATTTT. It encodes CASSWDPTGNADTQYF.

V and J are TRBV15 and TRBJ2-3; D remains unclear. V was cut by 9 bases and J by 2 bases, with 15 bases left in between. The CDR3 has 14 amino acids. CDR1 is LNHNV and CDR2 is YYDKDF in the germline V gene (reference sequence). CDR3 coding DNA: TGTGCCACTTCGACTGGCGCGAACACAGATACGCAGTATTTT. Translating it yields CATSTGANTDTQYF.

This chain uses TRBV7-9 with TRBJ1-1, with 7 bases identical to TRBD1. The CDR3 extends over 18 amino acids. Per germline, CDR1 SEHNR and CDR2 FQNEAQ (reference sequence). V shed 1 base, J shed 5 bases, and the junction held 16 bases outside the gene matches. The chain's CDR3 is CASSLERTGVRFWTEAFF. The CDR3 region has the DNA TGTGCCAGCAGCTTAGAACGTACAGGGGTACGTTTTTGGACTGAAGCTTTCTTT.

This clone has just a few counts. In DNA form, the CDR3 reads TGTGCCAGTAGTATGAGGAGAGACCAAGAGACCCAGTACTTC. Translating gives CASSMRRDQETQYF. The chain couples TRBV19 to TRBJ2-5; D gene uncertain. The CDR3 is 14 amino acids. The germline CDR1 and CDR2 sequences are LNHDA and SQIVND (reference sequence). Trimming removed 3 bases from V and 0 bases from J, with 8 bases in between.

This chain joins TRBV18 and TRBJ1-1; TRBD1 might be the D (6 bases). The CDR3 covers 14 residues. Germline V lookup: CDR1 KGHSH, CDR2 LQKENI. The V gene lost 2 bases and the J gene lost 5 bases, with 12 bases spanning the gap. CDR3 sequence reads: CASSPYSDRTEAFF. DNA of the CDR3: TGTGCCAGCTCACCATATAGCGACAGGACTGAAGCTTTCTTT.

This clone was detected a few times. This chain links TRBV7-8 with TRBJ2-7, with 8 bases identical to TRBD1. V was clipped by 5 bases and J by 2 bases; unmatched bases: 11. The CDR3 is 16 residues long. From germline, CDR1 is SGHVS and CDR2 FQNEAQ. In DNA, the CDR3 is TGTGCCAGCAGCGTAAGGCTGGGACAGGTGGCCTACGAGCAGTACTTC. It codes for CASSVRLGQVAYEQYF.

The chain employs TRBV14 and TRBJ2-1; TRBD2 is a possible D gene (6 bases). CDR3 size: 12 residues. The germline V gene encodes CDR1 SGHDN and CDR2 FVKESK. The V gene lost 1 base and the J gene lost 12 bases, with 10 bases spanning the gap. The CDR3 reads CASSQVGTAQFF. The CDR3 bases are TGTGCCAGCAGCCAAGTGGGGACTGCGCAGTTCTTC. Filled out from reference TRBV14 and TRBJ2-1, the complete variable domain reads EAGVTQFPSHSVIEKGQTVTLRCDPISGHDNLYWYRRVMGKEIKFLLHFVKESKQDESGMPNNRFLAERTGGTYSTLKVQPAELEDSGVYFCASSQVGTAQFFGPGTRLTVL.

The chain uses TRBV7-6 and TRBJ2-7; D unclear. Deletions cut 1 base from V and 6 bases from J, with 16 bases between. There are 15 residues in the CDR3. Germline assignment: CDR1 SGHVS and CDR2 FNYEAQ. CDR3 DNA: TGTGCCAGCAGCTTAGTGGCCCTAAGGACGGCCGAGCAGTACTTC. Translated, it gives CASSLVALRTAEQYF.

The sample holds a few counts of this clone. The gene calls are TRBV5-1 and TRBJ2-7; 9 positions match TRBD2. V gave up 4 bases and J gave up 3 bases; unmatched junction bases: 8. The germline CDR1 and CDR2 sequences are SGHRS and YFSETQ. The CDR3 has 15 amino acids. The CDR3 here is CASSRPGLALYEQYF. In nucleotides, the CDR3 is TGCGCCAGCAGCCGCCCGGGACTAGCTCTCTACGAGCAGTACTTC.

This clone was observed a few times. The chain carries TRBV5-1 and TRBJ1-1; D gene ambiguous. Germline values: CDR1 SGHRS, CDR2 YFSETQ. V dropped 7 bases and J dropped 3 bases, with 19 bases sitting between them. The CDR3 length is 15 residues. CDR3 loop: CASFGGGQSYTEAFF. CDR3 DNA sequence: TGCGCCAGCTTCGGCGGAGGCCAAAGCTACACTGAAGCTTTCTTT.

Here the CDR3 reads CASSPGGGSYNEQFF. In DNA form, the CDR3 reads TGTGCCAGCAGTCCGGGAGGGGGCTCCTACAATGAGCAGTTCTTC. The chain employs TRBV6-4 and TRBJ2-1; TRBD2 agrees at 8 bases. Germline CDR1 MRHNA, CDR2 SNTAGT. The ends lost 5 bases at V and 0 bases at J; junction bases unmatched: 3. This CDR3 has 15 residues.

V and J are TRBV9 and TRBJ1-5; D unresolved. CDR3 size: 15 residues. The ends were cut back, 0 bases at V and 3 bases at J, with 10 bases in the middle. Looked up from germline, CDR1 is SGDLS and CDR2 is YYNGEE. CDR3 sequence (DNA): TGTGCCAGCAGCGTAGATGCCAGCCTCAATCAGCCCCAGCATTTT. Translation gives CASSVDASLNQPQHF.